This T cell receptor beta chain was documented in a study of beta chain features in type 1 diabetes. Findings and caveats of the study: For type 1 diabetes patients, VDJ junctions showed fewer insertions and more deletions. High-TCR-expressing cells could be over-represented by cDNA sequencing. Naive, central memory and Treg TCRB repertoires seemed to resemble each other more closely in patients than they did in healthy donors.

Per germline, CDR1 SNHLY and CDR2 FYNNEI. The CDR3 is 13 amino acids. J was trimmed by 7 bases and V by 7 bases; bases with no gene match: 6. What was sequenced were expressed TCRB transcripts, since all of the isolated RNA had been reverse transcribed. An average of approximately 3.6 million reads was obtained for naive, central memory and regulatory T cell samples. Assay used: immunoSEQ multiplex PCR; TCRdb lists only in-frame clones, some missing. The sample lists 350,000 or so clones; around 19% were seen once. As concerns this clone: Its target is not known.

Specimen: naive CD4+ T cells from blood. The chain uses TRBV2 and TRBJ2-2, with 7 bases identical to TRBD1. The sequence was collected from a woman in her late teens or twenties in good health. The CDR3 coding sequence is TGTGCCAGCATTAGGACAGGCGGCGGGGAGCTGTTTTTT. This encodes CASIRTGGGELFF.